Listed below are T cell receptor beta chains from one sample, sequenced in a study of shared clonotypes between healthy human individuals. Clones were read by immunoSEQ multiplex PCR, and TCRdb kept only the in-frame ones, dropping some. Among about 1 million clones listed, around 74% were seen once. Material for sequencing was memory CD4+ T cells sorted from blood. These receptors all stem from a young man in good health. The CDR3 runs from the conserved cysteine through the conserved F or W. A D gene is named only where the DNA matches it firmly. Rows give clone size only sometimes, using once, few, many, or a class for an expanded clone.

cdr3_nt: TGTGCCAGTAGTACGGGGGGGACGGCAAGCTCCTACGAGCAGTACTTC
cdr3_aa: CASSTGGTASSYEQYF
v_call: TRBV19
j_call: TRBJ2-7
clone_size: NA
d_call: TRBD2

cdr3_nt: TGTGCCTGGAGAGCAGGGGGGATATACGAGCAGTACTTC
cdr3_aa: CAWRAGGIYEQYF
v_call: TRBV30
j_call: TRBJ2-7
clone_size: NA
d_call: NA

cdr3_nt: TGTGCCAGCCAAGATAGGGGTACGCAGTATTTT
cdr3_aa: CASQDRGTQYF
v_call: TRBV6-4
j_call: TRBJ2-3
clone_size: NA
d_call: NA

cdr3_nt: TGTGCCAGCAGCCGCAACCGGGACATAGCCTACGAGCAGTACTTC
cdr3_aa: CASSRNRDIAYEQYF
v_call: TRBV2
j_call: TRBJ2-7
clone_size: NA
d_call: NA

cdr3_nt: TGTGCCAGCAGCCAATCCGGGACGACCAGCGGGGAGCTGTTTTTT
cdr3_aa: CASSQSGTTSGELFF
v_call: TRBV7-2
j_call: TRBJ2-2
clone_size: NA
d_call: NA

cdr3_nt: TGTGCCAGCTCCATTGGACAGGGTACAGATACGCAGTATTTT
cdr3_aa: CASSIGQGTDTQYF
v_call: TRBV18
j_call: TRBJ2-3
clone_size: NA
d_call: TRBD1

cdr3_nt: TGTGCCAGTAGTAACAAGGGCAACGAGCAGTACTTC
cdr3_aa: CASSNKGNEQYF
v_call: TRBV19
j_call: TRBJ2-7
clone_size: NA
d_call: NA

cdr3_nt: TGTGCCAGCAGCGTCTCGCGGGCTAACACCGGGGAGCTGTTTTTT
cdr3_aa: CASSVSRANTGELFF
v_call: TRBV4-2
j_call: TRBJ2-2
clone_size: NA
d_call: NA

cdr3_nt: TGTGCCAGCAGTTCACGACTAGAGCAGTACTTC
cdr3_aa: CASSSRLEQYF
v_call: TRBV28
j_call: TRBJ2-7
clone_size: NA
d_call: NA

cdr3_nt: TGTGCCAGCAGCTTGAGGCAGATGAACACTGAAGCTTTCTTT
cdr3_aa: CASSLRQMNTEAFF
v_call: TRBV5-6
j_call: TRBJ1-1
clone_size: NA
d_call: NA

cdr3_nt: TGTGCCAGCAGCACATCCTTCGGGGCTTTCTTT
cdr3_aa: CASSTSFGAFF
v_call: TRBV5-5
j_call: TRBJ1-1
clone_size: many
d_call: NA

cdr3_nt: TGTGCCAGCAGACTTAGGTCTGATTATTCACCCCTCCACTTT
cdr3_aa: CASRLRSDYSPLHF
v_call: TRBV13
j_call: TRBJ1-6
clone_size: NA
d_call: NA

cdr3_nt: TGTGCCAGCAGCTTACAGAGCGGGAGCACAGATACGCAGTATTTT
cdr3_aa: CASSLQSGSTDTQYF
v_call: TRBV7-2
j_call: TRBJ2-3
clone_size: few
d_call: NA

cdr3_nt: TGTGCCAGCAGTGGTGACAGGGTCACTGAAGCTTTCTTT
cdr3_aa: CASSGDRVTEAFF
v_call: TRBV27
j_call: TRBJ1-1
clone_size: NA
d_call: TRBD1

cdr3_nt: TGTGCCAGCAGCTTAGTCGGGGGGGTCTACGAGCAGTACTTC
cdr3_aa: CASSLVGGVYEQYF
v_call: TRBV7-2
j_call: TRBJ2-7
clone_size: NA
d_call: TRBD2

cdr3_nt: TGTGCCAGCAGCTTGGGTGCGGGCCACCAAGAGACCCAGTACTTC
cdr3_aa: CASSLGAGHQETQYF
v_call: TRBV5-4
j_call: TRBJ2-5
clone_size: NA
d_call: NA

cdr3_nt: TGTGCCAGCAGCGCAACAGGGGGCTCCTACAATGAGCAGTTCTTC
cdr3_aa: CASSATGGSYNEQFF
v_call: TRBV25-1
j_call: TRBJ2-1
clone_size: NA
d_call: TRBD1

cdr3_nt: TGTGCCAGCAGTTACTCAGACAGGGGGGGAGGCTACGAGCAGTACTTC
cdr3_aa: CASSYSDRGGGYEQYF
v_call: TRBV6-5
j_call: TRBJ2-7
clone_size: NA
d_call: TRBD1

cdr3_nt: TGTGCCAGTAGTCCTTTGGGACAGGGTGCCTCCTACGAGCAGTACTTC
cdr3_aa: CASSPLGQGASYEQYF
v_call: TRBV19
j_call: TRBJ2-7
clone_size: NA
d_call: TRBD1

cdr3_nt: TGTGCCAGTAGTATTGCGGCGGGAGCCTACGAGCAGTACTTC
cdr3_aa: CASSIAAGAYEQYF
v_call: TRBV19
j_call: TRBJ2-7
clone_size: NA
d_call: TRBD2

cdr3_nt: TGTGCCAGCAGGGAGGGGGCACTGAACACTGAAGCTTTCTTT
cdr3_aa: CASREGALNTEAFF
v_call: TRBV6-1
j_call: TRBJ1-1
clone_size: NA
d_call: TRBD1

cdr3_nt: TGTGCAAGTCGCTCACCACCTAACCTTAGCGGGGGTCCCTACGAGCAGTACTTC
cdr3_aa: CASRSPPNLSGGPYEQYF
v_call: TRBV12-2
j_call: TRBJ2-7
clone_size: few
d_call: NA

cdr3_nt: TGTGCCAGCAGCCGGGACAGTAACTATGGCTACACCTTC
cdr3_aa: CASSRDSNYGYTF
v_call: TRBV6-6
j_call: TRBJ1-2
clone_size: NA
d_call: TRBD1

cdr3_nt: TGTGCCAGCAGCTTAATGGCGGGAGGGCCTTACGAGCAGTACTTC
cdr3_aa: CASSLMAGGPYEQYF
v_call: TRBV7-9
j_call: TRBJ2-7
clone_size: NA
d_call: TRBD2

cdr3_nt: TGTGCCAGCAGCTTGGTCGATTACTCTGGAAACACCATATATTTT
cdr3_aa: CASSLVDYSGNTIYF
v_call: TRBV28
j_call: TRBJ1-3
clone_size: NA
d_call: NA

cdr3_nt: TGCGCCAGCAGCGTGGACAGCGGGAATCAGCCCCAGCATTTT
cdr3_aa: CASSVDSGNQPQHF
v_call: TRBV5-1
j_call: TRBJ1-5
clone_size: NA
d_call: NA

cdr3_nt: TGTGCCATCAGTGAGTCGAGTCCCACTGAAGCTTTCTTT
cdr3_aa: CAISESSPTEAFF
v_call: TRBV10-3
j_call: TRBJ1-1
clone_size: NA
d_call: NA

cdr3_nt: TGCGCCAGCAGCTCAACAGGGGGCGATCAGCCCCAGCATTTT
cdr3_aa: CASSSTGGDQPQHF
v_call: TRBV5-1
j_call: TRBJ1-5
clone_size: NA
d_call: TRBD1

cdr3_nt: TGTGCCAGCAGTCGAACGCTGGACGGATTCACGCAGTATTTT
cdr3_aa: CASSRTLDGFTQYF
v_call: TRBV2
j_call: TRBJ2-3
clone_size: NA
d_call: NA

cdr3_nt: TGCGCCAGCAGCCAGTCTAGCGGGAGCGGAGGTGAGCAGTTCTTC
cdr3_aa: CASSQSSGSGGEQFF
v_call: TRBV5-1
j_call: TRBJ2-1
clone_size: NA
d_call: TRBD2

cdr3_nt: TGTGCCAGCAGTTACTCCGCAGGGGGCGAGACCCAGTACTTC
cdr3_aa: CASSYSAGGETQYF
v_call: TRBV6-6
j_call: TRBJ2-5
clone_size: NA
d_call: TRBD1

cdr3_nt: TGCGCCAGCAGCCAAGTCCGAGGAGAAAAACTGTTTTTT
cdr3_aa: CASSQVRGEKLFF
v_call: TRBV4-1
j_call: TRBJ1-4
clone_size: few
d_call: NA

cdr3_nt: TGTGCCAGCAGTGCGACTAGCCCTGGGGCCAACGTCCTGACTTTC
cdr3_aa: CASSATSPGANVLTF
v_call: TRBV28
j_call: TRBJ2-6
clone_size: NA
d_call: TRBD2

cdr3_nt: TGTGCCAGCGGGGGATCGGGACGCGGGGACAATGAGCAGTTCTTC
cdr3_aa: CASGGSGRGDNEQFF
v_call: TRBV6-5
j_call: TRBJ2-1
clone_size: NA
d_call: NA

cdr3_nt: TGTGCCAGCAGCCCCATGCCGCAATACAATGAGCAGTTCTTC
cdr3_aa: CASSPMPQYNEQFF
v_call: TRBV11-2
j_call: TRBJ2-1
clone_size: NA
d_call: NA

cdr3_nt: TGTGCCAGCAGCTTGGTTGGGACAGGGAGGTCGGACGGCTACACCTTC
cdr3_aa: CASSLVGTGRSDGYTF
v_call: TRBV5-4
j_call: TRBJ1-2
clone_size: NA
d_call: TRBD1

cdr3_nt: TGTGCCAGCTCACCTCAGGGCTACACTGAAGCTTTCTTT
cdr3_aa: CASSPQGYTEAFF
v_call: TRBV18
j_call: TRBJ1-1
clone_size: NA
d_call: NA

cdr3_nt: TGTGCCAGCAGCCCCGAGAGCCTAGCGGGGGGTCAAGAGACCCAGTACTTC
cdr3_aa: CASSPESLAGGQETQYF
v_call: TRBV4-2
j_call: TRBJ2-5
clone_size: few
d_call: TRBD2

cdr3_nt: TGTGCCAGCAGCTCGGGAATCTCTGGAAACACCATATATTTT
cdr3_aa: CASSSGISGNTIYF
v_call: TRBV5-5
j_call: TRBJ1-3
clone_size: NA
d_call: NA

cdr3_nt: TGTGCCAGCAGCAGACAAACGACAGGGGGCGAAGAGACCCAGTACTTC
cdr3_aa: CASSRQTTGGEETQYF
v_call: TRBV21-1
j_call: TRBJ2-5
clone_size: once
d_call: NA

cdr3_nt: TGTGCCAGCAGCTTGGAAGGGGGGCGGTACACCGGGGAGCTGTTTTTT
cdr3_aa: CASSLEGGRYTGELFF
v_call: TRBV5-4
j_call: TRBJ2-2
clone_size: NA
d_call: NA

cdr3_nt: TGTGCCTTGGCCCGCCCCTACGAGCAGTACTTC
cdr3_aa: CALARPYEQYF
v_call: TRBV30
j_call: TRBJ2-7
clone_size: NA
d_call: NA